The 9 T cell receptor beta chains reported below all come from one sample, sequenced in a study of T-cell memory formation after mild COVID-19. MiXCR, run by TCRdb on the 5' RACE reads, gives a single entry per CDR3 protein. Seen here are fewer than 650,000 distinct CDR3 sequences, roughly a fifth observed once, and the top ten hold 8.4%. The specimen sequenced was PBMCs or a T cell subset sorted from them (not recorded which). These receptors were taken from an adult woman who had mild COVID-19 (a few samples of this study predate the infection). Cell type and time point are not known.

The V call is TRBV10-2, the J call TRBJ2-2; the D is unclear. Trimming left V 7 bases short and J 0 bases short, with 12 bases between. The CDR3 is made up of 15 amino acids. Germline V CDR1 and CDR2: WSHSY, SAAADI. CDR3 in amino acids: CASKVAGPNTGELFF. Written as DNA, the CDR3 is TGCGCCAGCAAGGTGGCAGGCCCGAACACCGGGGAGCTGTTTTTT.

The gene calls are TRBV19 and TRBJ1-5; D unresolved. Trimming pared 6 bases from V and 6 bases from J, leaving 6 bases between. Germline assignment: CDR1 LNHDA and CDR2 SQIVND (reference sequence). The CDR3 covers 11 residues. The CDR3 region has the DNA TGTGCCAGTAGCCTGGTTCAGCCCCAGCATTTT. It is translated as CASSLVQPQHF.

This clonotype was seen only once. The V and J genes are TRBV27 and TRBJ2-5; TRBD1 matches at 7 bases. Germline V gene sequence: CDR1 MNHEY, CDR2 SMNVEV (reference sequence). J lost 4 bases, V lost 7 bases, and 9 bases had no gene match. The CDR3 runs 14 residues. The CDR3 spells CASKEQGYLETQYF. In DNA, the CDR3 is TGTGCCAGCAAAGAACAGGGGTATTTAGAGACCCAGTACTTC.

This clonotype came up once. The V call is TRBV7-9, the J call TRBJ2-1, with 12 bases aligning to TRBD2. Trimming removed 3 bases from V and 15 bases from J; junction bases left unmatched: 6. From germline, CDR1 is SEHNR and CDR2 FQNEAQ (reference sequence). This CDR3 has 13 residues. As DNA, the CDR3 is TGTGCCAGCAGCTTGGTGACTAGCGGGGGTGCGTTCTTC. Encoded protein: CASSLVTSGGAFF. The complete variable domain, with remaining parts taken from reference TRBV7-9 and TRBJ2-1, reads DTGVSQNPRHKITKRGQNVTFRCDPISEHNRLYWYRQTLGQGPEFLTYFQNEAQLEKSRLLSDRFSAERPKGSFSTLEIQRTEQGDSAMYLCASSLVTSGGAFFGPGTRLTVL.

The chain combines TRBV20-1 with TRBJ2-5, with D possibly being TRBD1 or TRBD2 (6 bases each). Germline loops: CDR1 DFQATT, CDR2 SNEGSKA (reference sequence). CDR3 length equals 14 residues. V was trimmed by 1 base and J by 2 bases, leaving 11 bases between them. The CDR3 sequence: CSARGGGLQETQYF. In nucleotides, the CDR3 is TGCAGTGCTAGAGGAGGGGGGCTACAAGAGACCCAGTACTTC.

The CDR3 is CASSRISGVNTDTQYF. Written as DNA, the CDR3 is TGTGCCAGCAGCCGGATCAGCGGGGTGAACACAGATACGCAGTATTTT. The chain recombines TRBV14 with TRBJ2-3; 7 nucleotides agree with TRBD2. V lost 4 bases, J lost 2 bases, and 9 bases stayed unmatched. Per germline, CDR1 SGHDN and CDR2 FVKESK. This CDR3 has 16 amino acids.

The V and J genes are TRBV4-2 and TRBJ2-7; a weak D match, TRBD2 (5 bases). This CDR3 spans 15 amino acids. V dropped 1 base and J dropped 5 bases, with 15 bases sitting between them. Germline V gene lookup returns CDR1 LGHNA and CDR2 YNFKEQ. The CDR3 protein is CASSQVVETTDEQYF. The CDR3 DNA is TGTGCCAGCAGCCAAGTTGTAGAGACTACCGACGAGCAGTACTTC.

The chain couples TRBV7-2 to TRBJ2-6; TRBD2 matches at 8 bases. This CDR3 has 16 residues. In germline, CDR1 is SGHTA, CDR2 FQGNSA. V shed 5 bases, J shed 5 bases, and the junction held 8 bases outside the gene matches. This CDR3 reads CASSQGLAGRANVLTF. The CDR3 region has the DNA TGTGCCAGCAGCCAAGGACTAGCCGGTAGGGCCAACGTCCTGACTTTC.

The rearrangement uses TRBV6-2 or TRBV6-3 and TRBJ2-1; 12 nucleotides match TRBD2. Germline V lookup: CDR1 MNHEY, CDR2 SVGEGT. CDR3 length: 15 residues. V gave up 2 bases and J gave up 12 bases; unmatched junction bases: 8. The CDR3 loop is CASSYLTSGRSGQFF. CDR3 coding DNA: TGTGCCAGCAGTTACCTGACTAGCGGGAGAAGCGGGCAGTTCTTC.